The sequence of this TCR beta chain was determined in a study of blood T cells in healthy people across ages. Individuals who donated were healthy Caucasians from Russia aged 6 to 90. Primers used in a second PCR of about 6 to 11 cycles were a sample-barcoded 5' primer and a J-beta primer mix. Every molecule of cDNA carried a tag from a template-switch adaptor with 12 random nucleotides. One entry per CDR3 protein results from TCRdb running MiXCR on the 5' RACE reads. The sample carries about 570,000 distinct CDR3 sequences, about 27% recorded once. Worth noting for this clonotype: Its antigen is currently unknown.

Germline values: CDR1 LGHDT, CDR2 YNNKEL (reference sequence). The CDR3 is 14 residues long. V was cut by 0 bases and J by 8 bases, with 13 bases left in between. Study outcomes and limitations: Diversity of TCR beta correlated strongly with naive T cell percentage.

These data were likewise used in another study, on T cells of mothers and their children. From that second work: Healthy Caucasian mothers, a few in number, and their six children were the donors.

Sequenced input: blood. This clonotype was sampled from a boy between 2 and 10 years old in good health. The chain carries TRBV3-1 and TRBJ1-2; D is unclear. The CDR3 loop is CASSQDRRPRGYTF. The CDR3 coding sequence is TGTGCCAGCAGCCAAGACCGACGGCCTCGGGGCTACACCTTC.